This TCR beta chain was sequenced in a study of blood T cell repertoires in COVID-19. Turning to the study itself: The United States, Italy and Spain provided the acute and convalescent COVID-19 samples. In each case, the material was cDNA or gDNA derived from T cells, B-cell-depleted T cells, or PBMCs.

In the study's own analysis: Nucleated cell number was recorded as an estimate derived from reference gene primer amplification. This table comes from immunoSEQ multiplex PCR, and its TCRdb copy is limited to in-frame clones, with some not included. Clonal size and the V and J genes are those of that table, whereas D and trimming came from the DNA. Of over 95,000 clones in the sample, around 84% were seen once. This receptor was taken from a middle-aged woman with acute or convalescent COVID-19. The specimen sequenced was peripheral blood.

CDR3 sequence: CASSPSRGGAVTGELFF. The CDR3 nucleotides read TGTGCCAGCAGCCCCTCGAGAGGGGGGGCTGTAACCGGGGAGCTGTTTTTT. The chain uses TRBV3-1 (or the pseudogene TRBV3-2) and TRBJ2-2, with a possible D match to TRBD2 (7 bases). This CDR3 region has 17 residues. V gave up 4 bases and J gave up 5 bases, with 20 bases separating them. Germline CDR1 and CDR2: LGHDT and YNNKEL (reference sequence).